This T cell receptor (beta chain) was identified during a study of CD8+ T cells in alopecia areata. Study outcomes and limitations: The study also sequences resident alphabeta T cells of normal skin in scalp samples.

Indicated treatment: oral pan-JAK inhibitor, 5-10 mg twice daily. Sequencing templates came from extracted RNA that was reverse transcribed into cDNA. The method was immunoSEQ multiplex PCR; TCRdb's version includes in-frame clones alone and lacks a portion of them. The sample shows about 270,000 clones, 60% of them seen only once. Of note for this clone: Its antigen is not known.

Germline-derived CDR1 and CDR2 are SEHNR and FQNEAQ (reference sequence). V gave up 5 bases and J gave up 4 bases, with 8 bases separating them. This CDR3 has 12 amino acids. The J gene is TRBJ1-2, the V gene TRBV7-9; D uncertain. The receptor was derived from a human donor with alopecia areata. The material was CD4+ T cells sorted from blood, obtained at week 52, from a patient treated with tofacitinib. The chain's CDR3 is CASSPNPYGYTF. For the CDR3, the DNA is TGTGCCAGCAGCCCCAACCCCTATGGCTACACCTTC.